A single TCR beta chain is shown here with its context. As yet, its antigen is unknown. The entry originates in a study of T cell responses to AZD1222 COVID-19 vaccine. Study findings and constraints: Baseline seropositivity occurred in only 5 to 7 AZD1222 recipients. Donors were chiefly white British, with a greater number of females, and clonal diversity was perhaps underestimated.

Sequencing used immunoSEQ multiplex PCR; TCRdb keeps in-frame clones, though not all of them. The sample holds 100,000 to 150,000 clones, over 75% seen once. This CDR3 is 14 amino acids long. CDR1 DFQATT and CDR2 SNEGSKA come from the germline V gene (reference sequence). Trimming took 3 bases from V and 0 from J, leaving 9 bases between them. This specimen consisted of peripheral blood, obtained on day 0 of AZD1222 vaccination. This clonotype originated in an adult in good health. The chain joins TRBV20-1 to TRBJ1-5, with D possibly TRBD1 on 5 matching bases. Here the CDR3 DNA reads TGCAGTGCTAGTGAGGACAATAGCAATCAGCCCCAGCATTTT. Protein: CSASEDNSNQPQHF.